The present entry profiles one TCR beta chain with its context. The antigen remains unidentified. The PCR had 60 Vbeta and 13 Jbeta primers. Source study methods: About 80 million unique TCR beta chains, roughly 11 million of them shared, were counted by a later analysis. Using immunoSEQ multiplex PCR, the repertoire was profiled, and TCRdb retains in-frame clones only, with some absent. That table furnishes V, J and clone size, whereas the DNA furnished D and trimming. The table lists about 160,000 clones, 65% to 85% of them singletons, with approximately 6.8% in the top ten. This CDR3 is 12 amino acids long. Germline-derived CDR1 and CDR2 are SGHTA and FQGNSA. The V end lost 7 bases, the J end lost 5 bases, and 8 bases lay between the germline ends. The data belong to a study of cytomegalovirus exposure and HLA in healthy donors. General study results and limits: Earlier findings revealed that most TCR beta V segments proved productive either about 90% or about 30% of the time. Follow-up analysis seemed to connect common viral pathogens with several of the most significant clusters identified. Sequencing likely caused a cluster of highly shared sequence variants.

The clonotype comes from a male donor in good health and CMV-seropositive. The gene calls are TRBV7-2 and TRBJ2-2, with D perhaps TRBD1 (6 bases). What was sequenced was PBMCs. The CDR3 DNA reads TGTGCCAGCAACAGGGTTACCGGGGAGCTGTTTTTT. This translates into CASNRVTGELFF.